Below are 12 T cell receptor beta chains sequenced from a single sample in a study of shared clonotypes between healthy human individuals (dated by TCRdb to the early 2020s). Library prep was done by the immunoSEQ multiplex PCR assay. The immuneACCESS repertoire file appears here via TCRdb, limited to in-frame rearrangements. These files lack a portion of the clones; in checked studies, under half of the deficit traces to unresolved V genes, and the cause of the others is not known. In this sample the table shows about 2.4 million clones, under 95% of which occur a single time. The top ten constitute around 0.4% of the sample. Sequenced sample: naive CD4+ T cells from PBMCs. This specimen's cell subset or site label, interpreted: CD45RA+ positively selected. The receptors shown here come from a man aged 18 to 29 in good health. Some clones in this sample may be carry-over from other donors' samples.

The V gene is TRBV2, the J gene TRBJ2-3; D uncertain. The V gene lost 6 bases and the J gene lost 7 bases, with 11 bases spanning the gap. The CDR3 extends over 12 amino acids. Germline lookup yields CDR1 SNHLY and CDR2 FYNNEI. The CDR3 loop is CASSLIENTQYF. DNA of the CDR3: TGTGCCAGCAGCCTTATAGAGAATACGCAGTATTTT.

The genes are TRBV6-5 and TRBJ2-1; D remains ambiguous. The CDR3 is 15 amino acids. The V gene's germline CDR1 is MNHEY and CDR2 SVGAGI. V was cut by 2 bases and J by 3 bases, with 11 bases left in between. In DNA form, the CDR3 reads TGTGCCAGCAGTTACCCGGGTGCCCGCTACAATGAGCAGTTCTTC. Its protein is CASSYPGARYNEQFF.

To note about this clone: Other DNA sequences in this specimen translate into the identical CDR3. The V call is TRBV15, the J call TRBJ2-5; D unresolved. The CDR3 is made up of 13 amino acids. Trimming pared 0 bases from V and 4 bases from J, leaving 6 bases between. CDR1 and CDR2 from the germline V gene are LNHNV and YYDKDF (reference sequence). The CDR3 DNA is TGTGCCACCAGCAGAGATCCCAGAGAGACCCAGTACTTC. It yields the protein CATSRDPRETQYF.

The genes are TRBV18 and TRBJ2-7, with 7 bases matching TRBD2. The V gene's germline CDR1 is KGHSH and CDR2 LQKENI. The CDR3 is 16 residues long. The V segment lost 2 bases and the J segment 3 bases; nucleotides outside the gene matches: 10. The CDR3 DNA sequence: TGTGCCAGCTCACCAAATAGGCTAGCGGCCAACTACGAGCAGTACTTC. Translation gives CASSPNRLAANYEQYF.

This chain joins TRBV5-1 and TRBJ1-4, with 7 nucleotides matching TRBD1. Germline V gives CDR1 SGHRS, CDR2 YFSETQ. Trimming cost V 2 bases and J 3 bases; bases outside gene matches: 4. This CDR3 has 15 residues. The CDR3 spells CASSLQGKANEKLFF. CDR3 nucleotide sequence: TGCGCCAGCAGCTTACAGGGGAAGGCTAATGAAAAACTGTTTTTT.

The chain links TRBV7-9 to TRBJ2-1, with D maybe TRBD2 (7 bases). The germline V and J ends were trimmed by 5 bases and 0 bases, with 17 bases remaining between them. CDR3 length: 17 residues. Germline assignment: CDR1 SEHNR and CDR2 FQNEAQ (reference sequence). CDR3 DNA sequence: TGTGCCAGCAGCCTTGGGGGGCGGGAGCCCTCCTACAATGAGCAGTTCTTC. Encoded protein: CASSLGGREPSYNEQFF.

This chain joins TRBV27 and TRBJ1-5, with 10 bases aligning to TRBD1. The CDR3 runs to 15 residues. V lost 3 bases, J lost 4 bases, and 3 bases stayed unmatched. Germline CDR1 reads MNHEY; CDR2 reads SMNVEV (reference sequence). The CDR3 nucleotides read TGTGCCAGCAGTTTGACAGGGGGCAGGAATCAGCCCCAGCATTTT. Translated: CASSLTGGRNQPQHF.

A note on this clone: This CDR3 is also generated by other DNA sequences in the sample. V is TRBV9 and J is TRBJ2-5, with 7 positions matching TRBD1. Germline-derived CDR1 and CDR2 are SGDLS and YYNGEE. V shed 0 bases and J 2 bases; nucleotides not matched to a gene: 1. This CDR3 spans 14 amino acids. CDR3 amino acids: CASSVARGQETQYF. Here the CDR3 DNA reads TGTGCCAGCAGCGTAGCCAGGGGGCAAGAGACCCAGTACTTC.

The chain links TRBV7-6 to TRBJ2-1; 7 bases align to TRBD2. Germline CDR1 SGHVS, CDR2 FNYEAQ. The CDR3 has 17 amino acids. The trim removed 5 bases at V and 7 bases at J, leaving 17 bases unmatched. CDR3 residues: CASSIFHRDYLGNEQFF. In nucleotides, the CDR3 is TGTGCCAGCAGCATCTTCCACCGGGACTACCTTGGGAATGAGCAGTTCTTC.

This chain uses TRBV7-9 with TRBJ2-3, with D perhaps assigned TRBD1 or TRBD2 (5 bases each). V shed 2 bases and J shed 6 bases, with 12 bases lying between them. Germline values: CDR1 SEHNR, CDR2 FQNEAQ (reference sequence). The CDR3 is made up of 14 amino acids. CDR3 region: CASSLLGESDTQYF. The CDR3 region has the DNA TGTGCCAGCAGCTTACTAGGGGAGAGCGATACGCAGTATTTT. The complete variable domain, with remaining parts taken from reference TRBV7-9 and TRBJ2-3, reads DTGVSQNPRHKITKRGQNVTFRCDPISEHNRLYWYRQTLGQGPEFLTYFQNEAQLEKSRLLSDRFSAERPKGSFSTLEIQRTEQGDSAMYLCASSLLGESDTQYFGPGTRLTVL.

This clone occurred a few times. The chain is built from TRBV19 and TRBJ2-7; maybe TRBD2 (6 bases). V lost 5 bases to trimming and J lost 6 bases, with 17 bases between them. This CDR3 has 14 residues. Per the germline V gene, CDR1 is LNHDA and CDR2 is SQIVND (reference sequence). The CDR3, as DNA: TGTGCCAGTAGTGCTTCCGGGGGTAGGGGCGAGCAGTACTTC. This translates into CASSASGGRGEQYF.

The genes are TRBV5-1 and TRBJ2-6, with 10 bases matching TRBD1. The CDR3 is 14 residues long. Germline loops: CDR1 SGHRS, CDR2 YFSETQ. V shed 0 bases, J shed 11 bases, and the junction held 2 bases outside the gene matches. CDR3 DNA sequence: TGCGCCAGCAGCTTGGCCGGACAGGGGGACGTCCTGACTTTC. This codes for CASSLAGQGDVLTF.